This T cell receptor beta chain originates from a study of cytotoxic CD8 clonotypes in ibrutinib-treated CLL (dated by TCRdb to the early 2020s). Describing the broader study: The cohort had about a dozen relapsed/refractory and around 15 treatment-naive patients; 17 were IGHV unmutated. Partial responses were observed in about 24 patients and complete responses in 2; after a median follow-up of around 68 months, remission was maintained in 14 patients and progression was observed in about twelve. Response samples were taken after a median of roughly a year on treatment, ranging from about 6 to 36 months. An average of around 260,000 productive templates and tens of thousands of productive rearrangements was obtained per sample. Of the approximately 91 people in the trial, approximately 28 had longitudinal samples available. Cryopreserved peripheral blood mononuclear cells were collected at three points: before therapy, at response, and at either sustained remission or disease progression.

Here is what the overall study found, with its caveats: Clonality increased at ibrutinib response, stayed stable in sustained remission, and fell back toward baseline at progression. Sampling times were not matched between patients in sustained remission and patients whose disease was progressing, and lymph node repertoires were not examined. Public clonotypes were rare and either contracted or stayed stable during treatment, and the rise in clonality at ibrutinib response reflected the expansion of private clonotypes. Baseline clonality exceeded that of age-matched healthy donors and correlated strongly with circulating CD8+ T-cell counts.

This clone is considered medium-sized (0.01 to 0.1%). Its antigen is unknown. Base qualities were left out, and no much larger clone turns up one base away. Roughly 2 micrograms of genomic DNA were extracted from cryopreserved PBMCs for TCR beta library preparation. Longitudinal blood samples from CLL patients on ibrutinib monotherapy underwent high-throughput TCR beta sequencing. The patients took part in an open-label, single-center phase 2 trial of ibrutinib monotherapy. Each clonotype received, on average, 10x coverage in deep resolution sequencing performed on a MiSeq, where the target depth lay between 1 in 1 million and 1 in 200,000 T cells. TCR beta libraries were generated with the immunoSEQ hsTCRB Kit. As for the original processing: The data were analyzed with ImmunoSEQ Analyzer and ImmunoSEQ Data Assistant, and V, D and J gene assignments followed IMGT definitions. Clonality was computed as one minus normalized Shannon entropy of productive rearrangement frequencies, ranging from 0 to 1. Only overrepresented clonotypes making up at least 0.05% of the repertoire of each patient were included in the public clonotype analysis. Thirteen age-matched healthy donor repertoires from immuneACCESS were used as controls for clonality. The immuneACCESS repertoire file appears here via TCRdb, limited to in-frame rearrangements. These files lack a portion of the clones; in checked studies, under half of the deficit traces to unresolved V genes, and the cause of the others is not known. V, J and clone size are taken as reported in that table, and D and trimming were inferred from the DNA itself. The sample data list some 28,000 clones, and approximately 57% of these were observed just once. Of the sample, about 4.8% is held by the ten largest clones.

At the junction V is shortened by 5 bases and J by 4 bases, with 15 bases in between. The CDR3 measures 14 amino acids from cysteine to phenylalanine. Just CDR3 DNA is preserved here, 42 bases in frame from base 1. From a lookup of the germline V gene (reference sequence), CDR1 and CDR2 are LNHDA and SQIVND. This TCR was recovered from a human donor with chronic lymphocytic leukemia. The chain employs TRBV19 and TRBJ2-7; TRBD2 might be the D gene, on 6 matching bases. Here the sequenced sample was PBMCs, taken before ibrutinib treatment. The DNA reads as follows: TGTGCCAGTAGTCTGACTAGTCCTGTGTACGAGCAGTACTTC. It translates to CASSLTSPVYEQYF.